This T cell receptor (beta chain) originates from a study of type 1 and type 2 diabetes patients. The PCR template was genomic DNA. The TCR beta CDR3 region was amplified using 30 forward and 13 reverse primers. TCRdb ran MiXCR on the multiplex PCR reads and lists one entry per CDR3 protein. The sample lists about 270,000 distinct CDR3 sequences; roughly 44% were seen once. Trimming cost V 0 bases and J 7 bases, with 7 bases left between them. This CDR3 comprises 13 residues. Germline lookup yields CDR1 LNHNV and CDR2 YYDKDF (reference sequence). The sequence came from a man between 18 and 29 years old with type 2 diabetes. Sample: peripheral blood mononuclear cells (PBMCs). The J gene is TRBJ1-5, the V gene TRBV15, with unresolved D. The CDR3 bases are TGTGCCACCAGCAGAGAGGGTAGCCAGCCCCAGCATTTT. Amino acids: CATSREGSQPQHF.